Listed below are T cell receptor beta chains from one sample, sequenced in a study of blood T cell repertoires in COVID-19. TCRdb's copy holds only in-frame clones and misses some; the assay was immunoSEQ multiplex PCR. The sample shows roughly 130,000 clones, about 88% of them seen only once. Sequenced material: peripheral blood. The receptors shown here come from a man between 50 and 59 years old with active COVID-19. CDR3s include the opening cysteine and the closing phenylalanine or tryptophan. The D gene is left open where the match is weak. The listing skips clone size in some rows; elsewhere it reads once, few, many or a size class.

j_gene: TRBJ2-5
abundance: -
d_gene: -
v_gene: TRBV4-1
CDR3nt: TGCGCCAGCAGCCAAGAAGGCCAGGATCAAGAGACCCAGTACTTC
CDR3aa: CASSQEGQDQETQYF

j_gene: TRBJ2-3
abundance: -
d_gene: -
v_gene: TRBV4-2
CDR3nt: TGTGCCAGCAGCCAATCGGAGGGACTTAGCACAGATACGCAGTATTTT
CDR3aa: CASSQSEGLSTDTQYF

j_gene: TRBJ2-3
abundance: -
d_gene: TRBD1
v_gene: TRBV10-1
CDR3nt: TGCGCCAGCAGTGAGCTAGGGACAGCTGCCACAGATACGCAGTATTTT
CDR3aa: CASSELGTAATDTQYF

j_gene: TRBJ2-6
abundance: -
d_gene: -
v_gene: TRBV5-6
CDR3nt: TGTGCCAGCAGCTCACAACCCACGGGGGGGGCCAACGTCCTGACTTTC
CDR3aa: CASSSQPTGGANVLTF

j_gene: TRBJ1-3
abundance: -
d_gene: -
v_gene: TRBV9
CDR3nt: TGTGCCAGCAGCGTAGATGTAAGGGGGGTCGGGGGGGTACACGAAAACACCATATATTTT
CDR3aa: CASSVDVRGVGGVHENTIYF

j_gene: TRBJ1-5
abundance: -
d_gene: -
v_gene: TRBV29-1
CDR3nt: TGCAGCGTTGAAGCAGGGGTCAATCAGCCCCAGCATTTT
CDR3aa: CSVEAGVNQPQHF

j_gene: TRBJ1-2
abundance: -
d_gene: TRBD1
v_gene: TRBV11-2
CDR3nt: TGTGCCAGCAGCCGGGACAGGGCAGCGGGCTACACCTTC
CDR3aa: CASSRDRAAGYTF

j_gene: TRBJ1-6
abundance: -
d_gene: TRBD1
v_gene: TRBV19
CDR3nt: TGTGCCAGTTGGGACAGATTTAATTCACCCCTCCACTTT
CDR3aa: CASWDRFNSPLHF

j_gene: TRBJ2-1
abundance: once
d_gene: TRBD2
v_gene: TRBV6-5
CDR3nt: TGTGCCAGCAGGGGAGAAGCGGGGCCCTACAATGAGCAGTTCTTC
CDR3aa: CASRGEAGPYNEQFF

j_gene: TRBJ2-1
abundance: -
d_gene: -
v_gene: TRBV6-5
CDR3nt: TGTGCCAGCAGTTACGGTAGACTCTATGAGCAGTTCTTC
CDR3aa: CASSYGRLYEQFF

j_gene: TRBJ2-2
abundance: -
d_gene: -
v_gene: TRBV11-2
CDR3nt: TGTGCCAGCAGCTTAAGGCTAGCCCTCGAGATCGGGGAGCTGTTTTTT
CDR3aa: CASSLRLALEIGELFF

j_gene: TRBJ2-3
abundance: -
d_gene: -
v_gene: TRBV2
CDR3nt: TGTGCCAGCAGTGAAACTGGCCAGGGCACAGATACGCAGTATTTT
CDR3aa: CASSETGQGTDTQYF

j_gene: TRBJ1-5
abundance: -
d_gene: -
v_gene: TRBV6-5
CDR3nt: TGTGCCAGCAGTTTGGGGGCCACCTCCAATCAGCCCCAGCATTTT
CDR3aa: CASSLGATSNQPQHF

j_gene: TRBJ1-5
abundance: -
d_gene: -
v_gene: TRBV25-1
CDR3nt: TGTGCCAGCAGCACAACAGGGAATCAGCCCCAGCATTTT
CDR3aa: CASSTTGNQPQHF

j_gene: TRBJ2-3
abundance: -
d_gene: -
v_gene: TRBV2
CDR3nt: TGTGCCAGCAGGCCAGGTAGTAGCACAGATACGCAGTATTTT
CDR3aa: CASRPGSSTDTQYF

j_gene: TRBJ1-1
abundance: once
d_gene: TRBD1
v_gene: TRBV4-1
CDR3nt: TGCGCCAGCAGCCAAGATGGACAGGGAGTCACTGAAGCTTTCTTT
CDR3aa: CASSQDGQGVTEAFF

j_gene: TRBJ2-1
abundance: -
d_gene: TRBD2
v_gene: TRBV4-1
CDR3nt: TGCGCCAGCAGCCAAGATCGGGCTAGCGGGAGGGCCGGCAATGAGCAGTTCTTC
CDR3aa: CASSQDRASGRAGNEQFF

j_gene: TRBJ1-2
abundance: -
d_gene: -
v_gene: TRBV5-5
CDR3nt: TGTGCCAGCAGCTCCATCCCCCGTACAGCTAACTATGGCTACACCTTC
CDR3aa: CASSSIPRTANYGYTF

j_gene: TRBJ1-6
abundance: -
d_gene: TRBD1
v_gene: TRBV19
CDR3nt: TGTGCCAGTAGAGGACAGGGGATAGGCTCACCCCTCCACTTT
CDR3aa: CASRGQGIGSPLHF

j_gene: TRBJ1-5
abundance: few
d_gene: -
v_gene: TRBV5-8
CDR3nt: TGTGCCAGCAGCGGATCGCGTGTGACGGGTACCAATCAGCCCCAGCATTTT
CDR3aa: CASSGSRVTGTNQPQHF

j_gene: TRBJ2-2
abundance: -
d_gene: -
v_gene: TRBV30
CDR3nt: TGTGCCTGGCTCCAAGGGGCGACCAACACCGGGGAGCTGTTTTTT
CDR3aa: CAWLQGATNTGELFF

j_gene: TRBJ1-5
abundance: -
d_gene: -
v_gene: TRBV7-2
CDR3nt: TGTGCCAGCAGCCTCTGGACATCTCATAGCAATCAGCCCCAGCATTTT
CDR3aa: CASSLWTSHSNQPQHF

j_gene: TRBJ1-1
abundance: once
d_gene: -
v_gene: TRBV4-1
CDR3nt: TGCGCCAGCAGCCAAGAGGCGGACATGAACACTGAAGCTTTCTTT
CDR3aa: CASSQEADMNTEAFF

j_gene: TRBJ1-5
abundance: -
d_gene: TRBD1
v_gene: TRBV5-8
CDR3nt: TGTGCCAGCAGCTCAGGACAGGGGGTTTTCAATCAGCCCCAGCATTTT
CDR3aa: CASSSGQGVFNQPQHF

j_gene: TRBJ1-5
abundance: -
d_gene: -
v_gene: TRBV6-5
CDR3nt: TGTGCCAGCAGCGCACAATGGGGGGATCAGCCCCAGCATTTT
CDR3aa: CASSAQWGDQPQHF

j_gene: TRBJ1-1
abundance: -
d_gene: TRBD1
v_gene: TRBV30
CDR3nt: TGTGCCTGGAGTAAGGGACAGGGTGAGAACACTGAAGCTTTCTTT
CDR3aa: CAWSKGQGENTEAFF

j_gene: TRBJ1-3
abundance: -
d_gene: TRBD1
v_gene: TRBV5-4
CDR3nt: TGTGCCAGCAGCTGGGACAGGGCATCCTCTGGAAACACCATATATTTT
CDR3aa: CASSWDRASSGNTIYF

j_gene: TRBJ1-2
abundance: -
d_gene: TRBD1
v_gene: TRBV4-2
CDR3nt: TGTGCCAGCAGCCACCTAGGACAGGCTCTGGACTATGGCTACACCTTC
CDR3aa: CASSHLGQALDYGYTF

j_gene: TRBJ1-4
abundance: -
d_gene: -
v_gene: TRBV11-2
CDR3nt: TGTGCCAGCAGCTTAGGGTGGAGGGGGGGAGAAAAACTGTTTTTT
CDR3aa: CASSLGWRGGEKLFF

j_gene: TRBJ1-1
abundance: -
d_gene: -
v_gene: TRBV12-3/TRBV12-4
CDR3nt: TGTGCCAGCAGTCCTATTCCCAATGAAGCTTTCTTT
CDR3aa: CASSPIPNEAFF

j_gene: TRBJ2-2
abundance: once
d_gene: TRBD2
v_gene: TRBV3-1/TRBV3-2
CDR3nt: TGTGCCAGCAGCCAAAGCCCTCGCGGGAGGAGGACCGGGGAGCTGTTTTTT
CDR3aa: CASSQSPRGRRTGELFF

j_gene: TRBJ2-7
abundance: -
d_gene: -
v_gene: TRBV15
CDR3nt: TGTGCCACCAGCAAGGGGTTCATAGAAGGCTCCCACGAGCAGTACTTC
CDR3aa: CATSKGFIEGSHEQYF